These T cell receptor beta chains were read from a single sample in a study of T cells after yellow fever vaccination. TCRdb called the 5' RACE reads again in MiXCR, with one record for every CDR3 protein. The sample has around 180,000 distinct CDR3 sequences, 5.5% to 8% seen once. Material: CD4+ T cells sorted from PBMCs, obtained on the day of the first yellow fever vaccination. Receptors originate from a man between 18 and 35 years old who received the YFV17D yellow fever vaccine. The CDR3 runs from the conserved cysteine through the conserved F or W. The order of the fields is CDR3 length, clone size, D gene, J gene, V gene, CDR3 protein, CDR3 DNA. D genes are given only for firm matches. Clone sizes are given selectively: once, few, many, or a class where the clone is expanded.

14,NA,NA,TRBJ1-1,TRBV25-1,CASSEFKGYTEAFF,TGTGCCAGCAGTGAATTTAAGGGATACACTGAAGCTTTCTTT
14,few,NA,TRBJ1-6,TRBV4-1,CASSHPIGESPLHF,TGCGCCAGCAGCCACCCCATAGGGGAATCACCCCTCCACTTT
14,many,NA,TRBJ1-2,TRBV3-1,CASSPRDTPIGYTF,TGTGCCAGCAGCCCGCGGGACACCCCAATTGGCTACACCTTC
15,many,NA,TRBJ2-1,TRBV5-1,CASSLDEPTDNEQFF,TGCGCCAGCAGCTTGGACGAGCCTACCGACAATGAGCAGTTCTTC
11,many,NA,TRBJ1-6,TRBV10-3,CAISDGSPLHF,TGTGCCATCAGTGACGGGTCACCCCTCCACTTT
13,many,NA,TRBJ1-1,TRBV12-3/TRBV12-4,CASSFSQNTEAFF,TGTGCCAGCAGTTTTTCCCAGAACACTGAAGCTTTCTTT
14,few,NA,TRBJ2-2,TRBV28,CATYRAGGTGELFF,TGTGCCACCTACAGGGCTGGGGGCACCGGGGAGCTGTTTTTT
14,many,NA,TRBJ2-5,TRBV5-1,CASSWGTGQETQYF,TGCGCCAGCAGCTGGGGGACTGGGCAAGAGACCCAGTACTTC
17,few,TRBD2,TRBJ2-3,TRBV7-3,CASSLGRTSGGADTQYF,TGTGCCAGCAGCTTAGGGCGGACTAGCGGGGGGGCAGATACGCAGTATTTT
20,few,NA,TRBJ1-3,TRBV6-2/TRBV6-3,CASSFAPRVSPFQRGNTIYF,TGTGCCAGCAGTTTTGCGCCTAGGGTCTCTCCTTTCCAAAGAGGAAACACCATATATTTT
14,few,NA,TRBJ2-1,TRBV12-3/TRBV12-4,CASRLTDSDNEQFF,TGTGCCAGCAGATTAACGGACAGCGACAATGAGCAGTTCTTC
16,many,NA,TRBJ1-2,TRBV7-9,CASSREFRGAVSGYTF,TGTGCCAGCAGCCGAGAATTCAGGGGCGCAGTGAGTGGCTACACCTTC
16,many,NA,TRBJ2-3,TRBV5-1,CASSFRGRGSTDTQYF,TGCGCCAGCAGCTTTCGTGGGCGGGGTTCCACAGATACGCAGTATTTT
15,many,NA,TRBJ2-2,TRBV14,CASSQYQGRTGELFF,TGTGCCAGCAGCCAGTACCAGGGGCGAACCGGGGAGCTGTTTTTT
13,many,NA,TRBJ2-5,TRBV6-5,CASSYTREKTQYF,TGTGCCAGCAGTTACACCAGGGAAAAGACCCAGTACTTC
13,many,TRBD2,TRBJ2-1,TRBV30,CAWSDLAGRAQFF,TGTGCCTGGAGTGACCTAGCGGGGCGGGCGCAGTTCTTC
12,many,NA,TRBJ1-1,TRBV12-3/TRBV12-4,CASSLQNTEAFF,TGTGCCAGCAGTTTACAGAACACTGAAGCTTTCTTT
15,few,TRBD1,TRBJ1-2,TRBV4-1,CASSQGQGSNYGYTF,TGCGCCAGCAGCCAAGGACAGGGATCTAACTATGGCTACACCTTC
20,NA,NA,TRBJ1-5,TRBV12-3/TRBV12-4,CASSFERVKGGWGINQPQHF,TGTGCCAGCAGTTTTGAGAGGGTGAAGGGTGGGTGGGGGATCAATCAGCCCCAGCATTTT
13,many,NA,TRBJ1-1,TRBV11-2,CASSLDLTTEAFF,TGTGCCAGCAGCTTAGATTTAACCACTGAAGCTTTCTTT
14,many,NA,TRBJ1-1,TRBV20-1,CSASGYSGRTEAFF,TGCAGTGCTAGCGGGTACAGTGGTAGGACTGAAGCTTTCTTT
17,few,NA,TRBJ2-3,TRBV7-2,CASSLNPGRGRTDTQYF,TGTGCCAGCAGCTTAAACCCCGGGAGGGGGCGCACAGATACGCAGTATTTT
14,many,NA,TRBJ2-3,TRBV5-5,CASSQSTSTDTQYF,TGTGCCAGCAGCCAATCCACCAGCACAGATACGCAGTATTTT
12,few,NA,TRBJ1-4,TRBV21-1,CASSLWRPRVFF,TGTGCCAGCAGCCTTTGGCGCCCTCGGGTGTTTTTT
16,many,NA,TRBJ2-1,TRBV7-9,CASSLVSLSSYNEQFF,TGTGCCAGCAGCTTAGTCTCCCTCAGCTCCTACAATGAGCAGTTCTTC
12,many,NA,TRBJ2-1,TRBV15,CATSRAPGEQFF,TGTGCCACCAGCAGAGCTCCGGGTGAGCAGTTCTTC
14,few,NA,TRBJ1-3,TRBV5-1,CASSLERVADTIYF,TGCGCCAGCAGCTTGGAACGGGTGGCAGACACCATATATTTT
15,many,NA,TRBJ2-2,TRBV7-6,CASSSGLLNTGELFF,TGTGCCAGCAGCTCCGGACTGTTAAACACCGGGGAGCTGTTTTTT
14,NA,NA,TRBJ2-3,TRBV10-3,CAIRVGQSTDTQYF,TGTGCCATCAGGGTAGGACAGTCCACAGATACGCAGTATTTT
14,few,NA,TRBJ1-2,TRBV14,CASSQAGRGYGYTF,TGTGCCAGCAGCCAAGCAGGGAGGGGTTATGGCTACACCTTC
15,many,NA,TRBJ2-4,TRBV5-1,CASSPGGHSKNIQYF,TGCGCCAGCTCCCCTGGAGGACATTCCAAAAACATTCAGTACTTC
15,NA,TRBD1,TRBJ1-6,TRBV6-5,CASSYSGTGVSPLHF,TGTGCCAGCAGTTACTCCGGAACAGGGGTTTCACCCCTCCACTTT
17,many,TRBD1,TRBJ2-2,TRBV6-2/TRBV6-3,CASSPFGTGTVAGELFF,TGTGCCAGCAGTCCCTTCGGGACAGGGACGGTCGCCGGGGAGCTGTTTTTT
15,many,NA,TRBJ1-5,TRBV5-8,CASSLGDRSEQPQHF,TGTGCCAGCAGCTTGGGGGACCGCTCGGAACAGCCCCAGCATTTT
15,many,NA,TRBJ2-7,TRBV5-8,CASSLALRTTYEQYF,TGTGCCAGCAGCTTGGCCCTAAGGACAACCTACGAGCAGTACTTC
19,NA,NA,TRBJ2-6,TRBV15,CATTPLSTEQFSGANVLTF,TGTGCCACCACCCCGTTGTCGACAGAACAATTCTCTGGGGCCAACGTCCTGACTTTC
15,many,NA,TRBJ1-1,TRBV7-2,CASILVWGLGTEAFF,TGTGCCAGCATCCTGGTTTGGGGGCTCGGCACTGAAGCTTTCTTT
15,many,NA,TRBJ2-1,TRBV6-4,CASSVRHQSYNEQFF,TGTGCCAGCAGTGTGCGTCACCAGTCCTACAATGAGCAGTTCTTC
15,few,NA,TRBJ2-5,TRBV7-2,CASSLARNRQETQYF,TGTGCCAGCAGCTTAGCAAGGAACCGCCAAGAGACCCAGTACTTC